The 15 T cell receptor beta chains listed next were all sequenced from one sample in a study of T cell responses to AZD1222 COVID-19 vaccine. Profiled with immunoSEQ multiplex PCR; TCRdb holds only in-frame clones, not every one. The sample includes around 160,000 clones, 85% to 95% of them seen just once. This specimen was peripheral blood, taken on day 0 of AZD1222 vaccination. The receptors were sampled from an adult in good health.

This chain uses TRBV11-3 with TRBJ2-2, with D perhaps matching TRBD2 (6 bases). Looked up from germline, CDR1 is SGHNT and CDR2 is YENEEA. The V end lost 8 bases, the J end lost 5 bases, and 15 bases lay between the germline ends. This CDR3 contains 14 residues. For the CDR3, the DNA is TGTGCCAGCGGGACTCGGCGTTTAACCGGGGAGCTGTTTTTT. Translating gives CASGTRRLTGELFF.

V gene TRBV23-1 combines with J gene TRBJ2-7; the match to TRBD1 covers 10 bases. TRBV23-1 is an ORF, with its function uncertain. The CDR3 has 15 residues. Unmatched junction bases numbered 13, after V lost 9 bases and J lost 5 bases. The CDR3 spells CASGGRMDRGDEQYF. Written as DNA, the CDR3 is TGCGCCAGTGGGGGCCGGATGGACAGGGGGGACGAGCAGTACTTC.

The V call is TRBV11-1, the J call TRBJ1-1; D not resolved. The CDR3 contains 14 residues. Trimming shortened V by 2 bases and J by 5 bases, and 12 bases separated the two germline ends. Germline loops: CDR1 SGHAT, CDR2 FQDESV (reference sequence). The CDR3 is CASSLQAGRTEAFF. The CDR3 DNA reads as TGTGCCAGCAGCTTACAGGCGGGAAGGACTGAAGCTTTCTTT.

The rearrangement joins TRBV29-1 to TRBJ2-7; D may be TRBD1 (6 bases). This CDR3 is 13 amino acids long. V was pared by 4 bases and J by 6 bases, with 16 bases between. Germline V CDR1 and CDR2: SQVTM, ANQGSEA. The CDR3 nucleotides read TGCAGCGTTGTTATCAGGGGAAGTGGCGAGCAGTACTTC. Amino acids: CSVVIRGSGEQYF.

The gene calls are TRBV7-3 and TRBJ2-1, with TRBD1 matching over 11 bases. Losses at the gene ends were 4 bases for V and 7 bases for J; bases not matched to a gene: 6. CDR1 is SGHTA, CDR2 FQGTGA, per germline. CDR3 length equals 15 residues. The CDR3 coding sequence is TGTGCCAGCAGCTCTGGACAGGGGGCCATTAATGAGCAGTTCTTC. It codes for CASSSGQGAINEQFF.

The genes are TRBV5-6 and TRBJ2-7, with 8 bases lining up with TRBD1. Germline lookup yields CDR1 SGHDT and CDR2 YYEEEE. This CDR3 spans 14 amino acids. V gave up 4 bases and J gave up 1 base; unmatched junction bases: 4. This CDR3 reads CASSPGQASYEQYF. For the CDR3, the DNA is TGTGCCAGCAGCCCGGGACAGGCGTCCTACGAGCAGTACTTC.

V usage is TRBV5-4 and J usage is TRBJ2-1; a weak D match, TRBD2 (6 bases). Trimming took off 1 base at V and 8 bases at J, with 10 bases between the two ends. This CDR3 is 13 amino acids long. Germline V gene sequence: CDR1 SGHNT, CDR2 YYREEE (reference sequence). The CDR3 spells CASSLPSVDEQFF. CDR3 in DNA: TGTGCCAGCAGCTTGCCTAGCGTCGATGAGCAGTTCTTC.

The gene calls are TRBV24-1 and TRBJ2-1; 12 bases fit TRBD1. V dropped 4 bases and J dropped 10; count of bases not matched to a gene: 7. The length of the CDR3 is 15 residues. The germline CDR1 and CDR2 sequences are KGHDR and SFDVKD. The CDR3: CATSETGTGGNEQFF. Here the CDR3 DNA reads TGTGCCACCAGTGAGACCGGGACAGGGGGCAACGAGCAGTTCTTC.

The rearrangement uses TRBV7-3 and TRBJ1-1; 9 bases are a match to TRBD1. V trimming: 5 bases; J trimming: 1 base; junction bases outside the gene matches: 5. This CDR3 spans 15 amino acids. The germline CDR1 and CDR2 sequences are SGHTA and FQGTGA. CDR3 nucleotide sequence: TGTGCCAGCAGCCCCTCGACAGGGGGGAACACTGAAGCTTTCTTT. Translating gives CASSPSTGGNTEAFF.

The chain is built from TRBV5-1 and TRBJ1-1; TRBD1 agrees at 9 bases. The germline V gene has CDR1 SGHRS and CDR2 YFSETQ. The CDR3 runs to 14 residues. With 4 bases clipped from V and 6 bases from J, the junction kept 7 bases outside the gene matches. The DNA of the CDR3 is TGCGCCAGCAGCCGCTCACAGGGGGCCGCTGAAGCTTTCTTT. It yields the protein CASSRSQGAAEAFF.

This clone was seen more than once but under ten times. The chain is built from TRBV29-1 and TRBJ1-2, with D unclear. Germline assignment: CDR1 SQVTM and CDR2 ANQGSEA. The ends were cut back, 8 bases at V and 6 bases at J, with 13 bases in the middle. This CDR3 comprises 11 residues. CDR3 DNA sequence: TGCAGCACACGAGCGGAGAATGGCTACACCTTC. Translating gives CSTRAENGYTF.

CDR3: CASSWDQDTEAFF. The CDR3 DNA follows: TGTGCCAGCAGCTGGGACCAAGACACTGAAGCTTTCTTT. The chain recombines TRBV7-9 with TRBJ1-1; D might be TRBD1 (5 bases). Germline V CDR1 and CDR2: SEHNR, FQNEAQ (reference sequence). With 4 bases removed from V and 3 bases from J, the gap between germline ends came to 9 bases. This CDR3 is 13 amino acids long. Using reference TRBV7-9 and TRBJ1-1 for the parts outside the CDR3, the full variable domain is DTGVSQNPRHKITKRGQNVTFRCDPISEHNRLYWYRQTLGQGPEFLTYFQNEAQLEKSRLLSDRFSAERPKGSFSTLEIQRTEQGDSAMYLCASSWDQDTEAFFGQGTRLTVV.

V and J are TRBV5-4 and TRBJ1-4; 9 bases are a match to TRBD1. The V gene's germline CDR1 is SGHNT and CDR2 YYREEE (reference sequence). J gave up 8 bases and V 4 bases, and 9 bases lay outside the gene matches. The CDR3 extends over 15 amino acids. The CDR3 DNA is TGTGCCAGCAGCCAGAAGACAGGGGGAGGCGAAAAACTGTTTTTT. It yields the protein CASSQKTGGGEKLFF.

The chain has TRBV2 and TRBJ2-7, with TRBD2 identical over 7 bases. The CDR3 is 13 amino acids. The trim removed 7 bases at V and 5 bases at J, leaving 8 bases unmatched. The V gene's germline CDR1 is SNHLY and CDR2 FYNNEI. CDR3 DNA sequence: TGTGCCAGCAAGGGCGGGAGAGGGAACGAGCAGTACTTC. Translation gives CASKGGRGNEQYF.

J is TRBJ2-2 and V is TRBV5-5; 7 bases are a match to TRBD1. CDR3 size: 15 residues. J was trimmed by 0 bases and V by 3 bases; bases with no gene match: 2. Germline-derived CDR1 and CDR2 are SGHKS and YYEKEE (reference sequence). CDR3 nucleotide sequence: TGTGCCAGCAGCTCCGGGACAGCGAACACCGGGGAGCTGTTTTTT. This gives the protein CASSSGTANTGELFF.